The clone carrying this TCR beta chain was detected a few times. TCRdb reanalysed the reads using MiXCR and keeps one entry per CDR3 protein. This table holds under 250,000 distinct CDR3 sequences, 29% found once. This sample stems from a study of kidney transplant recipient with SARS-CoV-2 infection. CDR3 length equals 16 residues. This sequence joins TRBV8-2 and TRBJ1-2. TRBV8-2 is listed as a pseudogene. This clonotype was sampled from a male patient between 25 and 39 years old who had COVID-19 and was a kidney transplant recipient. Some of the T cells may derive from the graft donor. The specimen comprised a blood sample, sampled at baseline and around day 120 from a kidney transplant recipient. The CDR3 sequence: CGSNRYDSRKTYGYTF. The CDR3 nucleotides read TGTGGCAGTAATAGATATGATAGCCGAAAGACCTATGGCTACACCTTC.